Sequencing of this TCR beta chain was carried out in a study of cytomegalovirus exposure and HLA in healthy donors. The study, taken as a whole, reports: Among TCR beta chains, those listed as cytomegalovirus-associated numbered roughly 150. Later on, a genetic analysis was performed. It linked a missense variant in DCLRE1C with V- and J-gene trimming of TCR beta. Based on reports, TCR beta sequences accurately predicted HLA-A and HLA-B alleles for most subjects.

Of note for this clone: Its antigen is not identified.

Nominal health characterized the donors when sampled, though unrecorded immune exposures were likely. The CDR3 totals 15 residues. Between the trimmed V and J ends, which lost 1 base and 4 bases, there was a span of 14 bases. Germline V lookup: CDR1 SEHNR, CDR2 FQNEAQ (reference sequence). Researchers ran the PCR with 60 Vbeta and 13 Jbeta primers. Libraries were prepared by immunoSEQ multiplex PCR; TCRdb keeps only in-frame clonotypes and omits some of them. Of 100,000 to 150,000 clones in the sample, 81% are singletons; the top ten hold approximately 4%. This TCR was sampled from a young man in good health and CMV-seropositive. The source material was PBMCs. The chain uses TRBV7-9 and TRBJ2-7; D possibly corresponds to TRBD1 (5 bases). The CDR3 region has the DNA TGTGCCAGCAGCTTAGGTAGGGGCGGTGGTTACGAGCAGTACTTC. Its translation: CASSLGRGGGYEQYF.